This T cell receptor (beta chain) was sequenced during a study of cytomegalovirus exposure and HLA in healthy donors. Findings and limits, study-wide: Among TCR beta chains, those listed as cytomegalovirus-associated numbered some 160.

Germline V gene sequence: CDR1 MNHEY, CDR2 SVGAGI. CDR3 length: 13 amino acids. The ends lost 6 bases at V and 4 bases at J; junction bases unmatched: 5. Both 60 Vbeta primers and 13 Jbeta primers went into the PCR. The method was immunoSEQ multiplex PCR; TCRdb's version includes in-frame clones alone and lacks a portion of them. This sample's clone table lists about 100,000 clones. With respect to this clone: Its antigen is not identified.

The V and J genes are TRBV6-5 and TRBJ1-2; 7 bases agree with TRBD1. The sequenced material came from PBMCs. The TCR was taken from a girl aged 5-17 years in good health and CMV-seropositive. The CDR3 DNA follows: TGTGCCAGCAGCTACCGGGACAGCTATGGCTACACCTTC. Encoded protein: CASSYRDSYGYTF.